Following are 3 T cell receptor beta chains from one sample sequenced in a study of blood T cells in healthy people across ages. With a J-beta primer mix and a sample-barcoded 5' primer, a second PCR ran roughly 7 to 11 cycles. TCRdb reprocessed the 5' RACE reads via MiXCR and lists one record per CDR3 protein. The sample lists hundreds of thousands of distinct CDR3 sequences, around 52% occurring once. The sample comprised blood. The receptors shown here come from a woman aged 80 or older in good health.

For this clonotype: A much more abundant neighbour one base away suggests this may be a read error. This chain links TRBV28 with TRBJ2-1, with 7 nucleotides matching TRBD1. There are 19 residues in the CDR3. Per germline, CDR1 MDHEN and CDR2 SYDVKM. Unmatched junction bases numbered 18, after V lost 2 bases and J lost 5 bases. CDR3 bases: TGTGCCAGCAGTTTAATCCCCCCCACCGGGACAGTGACCCACAATGAGCAGTTCTTC. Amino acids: CASSLIPPTGTVTHNEQFF.

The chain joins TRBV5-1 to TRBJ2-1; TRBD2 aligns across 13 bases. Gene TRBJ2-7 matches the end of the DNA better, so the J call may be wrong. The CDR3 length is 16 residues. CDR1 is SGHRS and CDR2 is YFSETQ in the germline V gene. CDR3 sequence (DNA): TGCGCCAGCAGCTTGCCCGGGACTAGCGGGACCAATGAGCAGTACTTC. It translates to CASSLPGTSGTNEQYF.

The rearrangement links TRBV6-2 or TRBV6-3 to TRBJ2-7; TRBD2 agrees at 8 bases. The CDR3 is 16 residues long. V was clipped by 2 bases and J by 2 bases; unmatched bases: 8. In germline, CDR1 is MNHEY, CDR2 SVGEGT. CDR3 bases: TGTGCCAGCAGTTACCGAACTAGCGGACCCCCCTACGAGCAGTACTTC. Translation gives CASSYRTSGPPYEQYF.